This T cell receptor beta chain was observed in a study of blood T cell repertoires in COVID-19. Study information: Acute-phase and convalescent COVID-19 samples originated in the United States, Italy and Spain. Sources were T cells, B-cell-depleted T cells, or PBMCs; the material itself was cDNA or gDNA.

Source study methods: Using reference gene primer amplification, nucleated cell counts were estimated. TCRdb keeps only in-frame clones here, not all; method: immunoSEQ multiplex PCR. That table is the source of V, J and clone size, and D and trimming were worked out from the DNA. This table holds roughly 270,000 clones, 85% found once. The sequence came from a man aged 50-59 years with active or convalescent COVID-19. The sequenced sample consisted of peripheral blood.

The CDR3 region is CASGSGGISYEQYF. The CDR3 DNA reads TGTGCCAGCGGATCAGGCGGGATCTCCTACGAGCAGTACTTC. The chain joins TRBV25-1 to TRBJ2-7, with TRBD2 as a possible D gene (6 bases). Germline V gene data show CDR1 as MGHDK and CDR2 as SYGVNS. V was shortened by 8 bases and J by 0 bases, with 14 bases between the two germline ends. The CDR3 contains 14 residues.